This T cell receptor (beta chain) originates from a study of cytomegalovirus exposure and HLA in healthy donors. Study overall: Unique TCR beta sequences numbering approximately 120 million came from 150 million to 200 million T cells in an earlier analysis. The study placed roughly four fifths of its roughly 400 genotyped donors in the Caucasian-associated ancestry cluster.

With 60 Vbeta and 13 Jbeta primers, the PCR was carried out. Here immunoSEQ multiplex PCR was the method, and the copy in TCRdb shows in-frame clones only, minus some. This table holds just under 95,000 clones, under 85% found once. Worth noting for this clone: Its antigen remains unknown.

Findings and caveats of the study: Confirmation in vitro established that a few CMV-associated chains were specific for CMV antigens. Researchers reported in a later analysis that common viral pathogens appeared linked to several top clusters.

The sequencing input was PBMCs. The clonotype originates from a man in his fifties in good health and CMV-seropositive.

The CDR3 here is CASSVTGGRNTIYF. CDR3 bases: TGTGCCAGTAGCGTGACAGGGGGAAGAAACACCATATATTTT. The genes are TRBV19 and TRBJ1-3, with 9 bases aligning to TRBD1. CDR1 is LNHDA and CDR2 is SQIVND in the germline V gene (reference sequence). The CDR3 length is 14 residues. Losses at the gene ends were 6 bases for V and 5 bases for J; bases not matched to a gene: 5.